A single sample gave rise to the 30 T cell receptor beta chains below, sequenced in a study of blood T cell repertoires in COVID-19. The data were produced by immunoSEQ multiplex PCR, yet TCRdb's version contains in-frame clones alone and is incomplete. Of approximately 160,000 clones listed, approximately 90% are singletons. The sequencing input was peripheral blood. The receptors derive from a man between 50 and 59 years old with acute or convalescent COVID-19.

CDR3 sequence: CASSHAAGGNEQFF. CDR3 bases: TGTGCCAGCAGCCACGCTGCGGGGGGCAATGAGCAGTTCTTC. The chain recombines TRBV3-1 (or the pseudogene TRBV3-2) with TRBJ2-1; 8 nucleotides agree with TRBD2. Germline values: CDR1 LGHDT, CDR2 YNNKEL (reference sequence). J gave up 6 bases and V 3 bases, and 4 bases lay outside the gene matches. The CDR3 is made up of 14 amino acids.

Regarding this clone: A junction boundary mismatches the germline segment, possibly from a read error. V usage is TRBV7-3 and J usage is TRBJ2-6; a weak D match, TRBD1 (6 bases). CDR1 and CDR2 from the germline V gene are SGHTA and FQGTGA. This CDR3 is 16 amino acids long. The CDR3 DNA reads TGTGCCAGCAGTTTAAAAGGGGGCTCTGGGGCCAACGTCCTGACTTTC. Its translation: CASSLKGGSGANVLTF.

The gene calls are TRBV7-2 and TRBJ1-1; tentative D call: TRBD1 (5 bases). The germline V and J ends were trimmed by 2 bases and 2 bases, with 12 bases remaining between them. Germline V gene lookup returns CDR1 SGHTA and CDR2 FQGNSA. The CDR3 contains 15 residues. This CDR3 is CASSLKGITNTEAFF. The DNA for the CDR3 is TGTGCCAGCAGCTTAAAGGGGATCACAAACACTGAAGCTTTCTTT.

The chain combines TRBV5-8 with TRBJ2-7, with no clear D. The CDR3 extends over 11 amino acids. Germline V gene data show CDR1 as SGHTS and CDR2 as YDEGEE. V gave up 0 bases and J gave up 5 bases, with 3 bases separating them. The CDR3 spells CASSLADEQYF. The CDR3 DNA reads TGTGCCAGCAGCTTGGCCGACGAGCAGTACTTC.

The chain employs TRBV6-5 and TRBJ2-1; D gene unclear. CDR3 length equals 14 residues. Trimming took 2 bases from V and 6 from J, leaving 11 bases between them. CDR1 and CDR2 (germline): MNHEY, SVGAGI. CDR3 bases: TGTGCCAGCAGTTACATTAACAGAATCAATGAGCAGTTCTTC. This codes for CASSYINRINEQFF.

The chain is built from TRBV28 and TRBJ2-7, with 7 bases matching TRBD1. The V and J ends lost 4 bases and 4 bases, in that order; junction bases with no gene match: 4. Germline V gene data show CDR1 as MDHEN and CDR2 as SYDVKM. CDR3 length: 13 amino acids. CDR3 sequence (DNA): TGTGCCAGCAGTTCCGGGACAGTATACGAGCAGTACTTC. Its protein product is CASSSGTVYEQYF.

The chain combines TRBV28 with TRBJ2-1; 9 bases match TRBD1. The length of the CDR3 is 16 residues. Germline V gives CDR1 MDHEN, CDR2 SYDVKM. V trimming: 6 bases; J trimming: 9 bases; junction bases outside the gene matches: 15. DNA of the CDR3: TGTGCCAGCAGAACCAACACAGGGGGCGCGGGGAGTGAGCAGTTCTTC. Encoded protein: CASRTNTGGAGSEQFF.

CDR3 nucleotide sequence: TGTGCCAGCAGTCTCTTTAGCGGAACAAATTCACCCCTCCACTTT. This sequence encodes CASSLFSGTNSPLHF. The chain recombines TRBV28 with TRBJ1-6; D is unresolved. The CDR3 spans 15 residues. Trimming shortened V by 5 bases and J by 7 bases, and 15 bases separated the two germline ends. Looked up from germline, CDR1 is MDHEN and CDR2 is SYDVKM.

The J gene is TRBJ2-7, the V gene TRBV11-2, with D perhaps matching TRBD2 (5 bases). CDR1 and CDR2 (germline): SGHAT, FQNNGV. Trimming shortened V by 5 bases and J by 6 bases, and 14 bases separated the two germline ends. The CDR3 is 13 amino acids. The CDR3 loop reads CASSRALEGEQYV. The CDR3 DNA reads as TGTGCCAGCAGCCGCGCGTTAGAGGGCGAGCAGTACGTC.

This chain uses TRBV6-5 with TRBJ1-6; TRBD1 agrees at 10 bases. With V trimmed by 7 bases and J by 10 bases, 10 bases remained unmatched. Germline CDR1 and CDR2: MNHEY and SVGAGI. The CDR3 is made up of 15 amino acids. CDR3 sequence reads: CASTPGQGFLSPLHF. The CDR3, as DNA: TGTGCCAGCACTCCGGGACAGGGGTTTTTGTCACCCCTCCACTTT.

The chain employs TRBV10-3 and TRBJ1-1; maybe TRBD1 (5 bases). V shed 4 bases and J shed 0 bases, with 9 bases lying between them. The germline V gene has CDR1 ENHRY and CDR2 SYGVKD. This CDR3 is built from 14 residues. This CDR3 reads CAISGSGLNTEAFF. CDR3 nucleotides: TGTGCCATCAGTGGTTCAGGGTTGAACACTGAAGCTTTCTTT.

V usage is TRBV29-1 and J usage is TRBJ2-5, with 12 bases that match TRBD1. Germline CDR1 is SQVTM and CDR2 is ANQGSEA. J was trimmed by 6 bases and V by 2 bases; bases with no gene match: 1. The length of the CDR3 is 13 residues. CDR3 bases: TGCAGCGTTGAAAGGGACAGGGGGCAGACCCAGTACTTC. Its protein product is CSVERDRGQTQYF.

The chain is built from TRBV28 and TRBJ2-5; weak D call: TRBD2 (7 bases). From germline, CDR1 is MDHEN and CDR2 SYDVKM. Trimming took 6 bases from V and 6 from J, leaving 20 bases between them. The CDR3 is 15 residues long. This CDR3 reads CASRPRKSGTKTQYF. The CDR3 DNA reads as TGTGCCAGCAGACCGAGGAAGAGCGGGACAAAGACCCAGTACTTC.

This chain connects TRBV5-5 to TRBJ2-2; D is possibly TRBD1 (6 bases). Between the trimmed V and J ends, which lost 4 bases and 4 bases, there was a span of 8 bases. The CDR3 extends over 13 amino acids. Looked up from germline, CDR1 is SGHKS and CDR2 is YYEKEE (reference sequence). The CDR3 loop reads CASSATGTGELFF. In DNA form, the CDR3 reads TGTGCCAGCAGCGCGACAGGCACCGGGGAGCTGTTTTTT.

This chain joins TRBV3-1 (or the pseudogene TRBV3-2) and TRBJ2-2; 10 bases line up with TRBD1. This CDR3 spans 16 amino acids. Germline trimming cut 4 bases from V and 5 bases from J; bases unmatched to any gene: 7. Germline CDR1 reads LGHDT; CDR2 reads YNNKEL (reference sequence). The CDR3 protein is CASSPIRDRGTGELFF. CDR3 DNA sequence: TGTGCCAGCAGCCCGATCCGGGACAGGGGTACCGGGGAGCTGTTTTTT.

This clone has just a few counts. The chain carries TRBV19 and TRBJ1-5; D is perhaps TRBD1 (6 bases). Trimming stripped 7 bases from V and 9 bases from J, with 16 bases between. This CDR3 is 13 amino acids long. In germline, CDR1 is LNHDA, CDR2 SQIVND (reference sequence). CDR3 nucleotide sequence: TGTGCCAGTAACCCGGGGGGCTTCAGGCCCCAGCATTTT. The encoded protein is CASNPGGFRPQHF.

The chain uses TRBV5-1 and TRBJ2-1; D is ambiguous. This CDR3 comprises 14 residues. CDR1 is SGHRS, CDR2 YFSETQ, per germline. V lost 0 bases to trimming and J lost 4 bases, with 8 bases between them. The CDR3, as DNA: TGCGCCAGCAGCTTGGTGGCCGATTACAATGAGCAGTTCTTC. Protein sequence: CASSLVADYNEQFF.

The chain joins TRBV4-1 to TRBJ2-7; D gene ambiguous. This CDR3 region has 14 residues. Germline V gives CDR1 MGHRA, CDR2 YSYEKL. Trimming left V 0 bases short and J 0 bases short, with 6 bases between. CDR3 residues: CASSQDRSSYEQYV. The CDR3 DNA follows: TGCGCCAGCAGCCAAGATCGGAGCTCCTACGAGCAGTACGTC.

V and J are TRBV7-3 and TRBJ2-3; tentative D call: TRBD2 (5 bases). CDR3 length: 14 residues. Deletions cut 2 bases from V and 0 bases from J, with 6 bases between. The germline CDR1 and CDR2 sequences are SGHTA and FQGTGA. CDR3 region: CASSLGLSTDTQYF. The DNA of the CDR3 is TGTGCCAGCAGCTTAGGACTTAGCACAGATACGCAGTATTTT.

The J gene is TRBJ1-5, the V gene TRBV7-8; TRBD1 matches at 8 bases. Looked up from germline, CDR1 is SGHVS and CDR2 is FQNEAQ. The V gene end was trimmed by 5 bases and the J gene end by 3 bases; junction bases not matched to a gene: 9. CDR3 length equals 16 residues. In DNA form, the CDR3 reads TGTGCCAGCAGCCCGTACGACAGGGGCTACAATCAGCCCCAGCATTTT. It specifies CASSPYDRGYNQPQHF.

The chain is built from TRBV7-3 and TRBJ2-1, with a possible D match to TRBD2 (6 bases). Trimming removed 3 bases at V and 0 bases at J, with 9 bases between. Germline lookup yields CDR1 SGHTA and CDR2 FQGTGA. CDR3 length: 15 amino acids. The CDR3 is CASSLVLASYNEQFF. CDR3 bases: TGTGCCAGCAGCTTGGTACTAGCCTCCTACAATGAGCAGTTCTTC.

This chain joins TRBV19 and TRBJ2-3; D perhaps matches TRBD1 (8 bases). V lost 4 bases and J lost 5, with 13 bases in between. CDR3 length: 14 residues. Germline V gene lookup returns CDR1 LNHDA and CDR2 SQIVND (reference sequence). The CDR3 region is CASSRTGRVDTQYF. In DNA form, the CDR3 reads TGTGCCAGTAGTAGGACAGGGAGGGTAGATACGCAGTATTTT.

This clone is a singleton in its sample. This chain uses TRBV24-1 with TRBJ1-5, with TRBD1 as a possible D gene (6 bases). V was cut by 9 bases and J by 0 bases, with 26 bases left in between. The length of the CDR3 is 19 residues. Germline V CDR1 and CDR2: KGHDR, SFDVKD. CDR3 DNA: TGTGCCACCGAAGTCCGGGACACCCGGGACTACTATAGCAATCAGCCCCAGCATTTT. Amino acids: CATEVRDTRDYYSNQPQHF.

This chain links TRBV23-1 with TRBJ1-5; TRBD1 aligns across 10 bases. TRBV23-1 has ORF status, its function being uncertain. The CDR3 extends over 16 amino acids. V was clipped by 4 bases and J by 5 bases; unmatched bases: 8. CDR3 bases: TGCGCCAGCAGTCCCTACCGACAGGGGGCTGATCAGCCCCAGCATTTT. This codes for CASSPYRQGADQPQHF.

This chain connects TRBV12-3 or TRBV12-4 to TRBJ1-5, with unresolved D. Between the trimmed V and J ends, which lost 6 bases and 4 bases, there was a span of 10 bases. CDR3 length: 13 residues. In nucleotides, the CDR3 is TGTGCCAGCAGGGCAGGCGGGAATCAGCCCCAGCATTTT. As protein: CASRAGGNQPQHF.

The J gene is TRBJ2-7, the V gene TRBV4-1; the D gene is possibly TRBD2 (5 bases). Germline CDR1 MGHRA, CDR2 YSYEKL. V gave up 0 bases and J gave up 6 bases, with 9 bases separating them. This CDR3 has 13 amino acids. The CDR3 sequence: CASSQDPGSEQYF. The CDR3, as DNA: TGCGCCAGCAGCCAAGATCCGGGGAGCGAGCAGTACTTC.

The J gene is TRBJ2-5, the V gene TRBV9; 8 bases align to TRBD1. Germline CDR1 and CDR2: SGDLS and YYNGEE. Trimming cost V 3 bases and J 4 bases; bases outside gene matches: 5. The CDR3 sequence is 14 residues long. The chain's CDR3 is CASSEYRGTETQYF. The CDR3 DNA is TGTGCCAGCAGCGAATACAGGGGGACAGAGACCCAGTACTTC.

CDR3 amino acids: CASSQEWSGNTYQPQHF. The CDR3 DNA follows: TGCGCCAGCAGCCAAGAGTGGAGCGGGAACACTTATCAGCCCCAGCATTTT. J is TRBJ1-5 and V is TRBV4-1; the D is unclear. This CDR3 spans 17 amino acids. Trimming took 0 bases from V and 5 from J, leaving 17 bases between them. Germline assignment: CDR1 MGHRA and CDR2 YSYEKL.

This sequence joins TRBV27 and TRBJ1-1; D remains ambiguous. Trimming left V 4 bases short and J 4 bases short, with 13 bases between. This CDR3 comprises 14 residues. Germline CDR1 is MNHEY and CDR2 is SMNVEV (reference sequence). The CDR3 loop reads CASSSYSQITEAFF. CDR3 in DNA: TGTGCCAGCAGTTCTTATAGTCAAATCACTGAAGCTTTCTTT.

The chain employs TRBV27 and TRBJ2-7; TRBD2 aligns across 11 bases. Germline lookup yields CDR1 MNHEY and CDR2 SMNVEV (reference sequence). The CDR3 covers 14 residues. Losses at the gene ends were 6 bases for V and 0 bases for J; bases not matched to a gene: 1. The chain's CDR3 is CASRGTSGSYEQYV. As DNA, the CDR3 is TGTGCCAGCAGAGGGACTAGCGGCTCCTACGAGCAGTACGTC.